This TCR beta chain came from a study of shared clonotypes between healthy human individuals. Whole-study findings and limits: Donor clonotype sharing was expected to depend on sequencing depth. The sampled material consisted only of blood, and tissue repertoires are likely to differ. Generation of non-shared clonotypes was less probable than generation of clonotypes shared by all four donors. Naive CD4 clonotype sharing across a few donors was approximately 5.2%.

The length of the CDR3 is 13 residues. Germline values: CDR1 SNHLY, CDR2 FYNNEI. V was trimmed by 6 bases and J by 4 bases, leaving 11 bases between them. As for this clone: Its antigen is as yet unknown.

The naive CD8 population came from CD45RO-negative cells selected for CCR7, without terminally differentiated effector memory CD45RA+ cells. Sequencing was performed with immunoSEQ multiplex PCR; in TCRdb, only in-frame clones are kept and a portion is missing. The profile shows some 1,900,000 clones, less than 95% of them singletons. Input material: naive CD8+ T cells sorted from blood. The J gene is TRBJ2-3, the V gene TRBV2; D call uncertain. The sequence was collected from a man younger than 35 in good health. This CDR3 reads CASSAEGPDTQYF. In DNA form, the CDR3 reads TGTGCCAGCAGCGCGGAAGGACCAGATACGCAGTATTTT.